This entry features one TCR beta chain sequence. The data originate from a study of blood T cell repertoires in COVID-19. Study at large: Sites across the United States, Italy and Spain contributed samples from acute and convalescent COVID-19. T cells, B-cell-depleted T cells, or PBMCs supplied cDNA or gDNA.

Looked up from germline, CDR1 is SEHNR and CDR2 is FQNEAQ (reference sequence). This CDR3 is built from 15 residues. The junction had 6 bases not matched to a gene; V was cut back by 5 bases and J by 2 bases. Original handling: Scientists estimated how many nucleated cells there were by amplifying reference gene primers. Sequencing used immunoSEQ multiplex PCR; TCRdb keeps in-frame clones, though not all of them. The DNA gave D and trimming, while V, J and clone size come from that table. The repertoire has roughly 15,000 clones, about 90% of them found once; the top ten carry about a sixth. The chain recombines TRBV7-9 with TRBJ2-1; 7 bases map to TRBD1. The sequence derives from a middle-aged man with active COVID-19. The sequenced sample consisted of peripheral blood. The CDR3 is CASSRQGSPYNEQFF. The CDR3 DNA is TGTGCCAGCAGCCGACAGGGATCGCCCTACAATGAGCAGTTCTTC.